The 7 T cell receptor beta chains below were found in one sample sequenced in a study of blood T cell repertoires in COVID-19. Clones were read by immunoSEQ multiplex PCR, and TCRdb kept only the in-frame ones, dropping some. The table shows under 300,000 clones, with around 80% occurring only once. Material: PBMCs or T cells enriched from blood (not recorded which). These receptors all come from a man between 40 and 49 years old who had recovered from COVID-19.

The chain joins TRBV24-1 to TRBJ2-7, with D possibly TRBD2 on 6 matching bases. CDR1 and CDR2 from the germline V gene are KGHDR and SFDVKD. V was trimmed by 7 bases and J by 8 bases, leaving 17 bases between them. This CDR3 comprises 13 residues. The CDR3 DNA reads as TGTGCCACCAGGGGGGAGGACCGAGGTAAGCAGTACTTC. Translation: CATRGEDRGKQYF.

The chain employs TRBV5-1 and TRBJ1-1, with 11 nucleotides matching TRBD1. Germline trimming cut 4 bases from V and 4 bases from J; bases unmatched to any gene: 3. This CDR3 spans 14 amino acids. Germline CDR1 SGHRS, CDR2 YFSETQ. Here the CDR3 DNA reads TGCGCCAGCAGCGCCGGGACAGGGGGCACTGAAGCTTTCTTT. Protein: CASSAGTGGTEAFF.

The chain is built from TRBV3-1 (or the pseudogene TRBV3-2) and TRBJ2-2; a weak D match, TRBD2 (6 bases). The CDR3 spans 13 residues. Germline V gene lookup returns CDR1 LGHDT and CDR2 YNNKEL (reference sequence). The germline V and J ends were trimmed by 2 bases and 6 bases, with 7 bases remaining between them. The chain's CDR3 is CASSQRDSGELFF. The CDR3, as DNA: TGTGCCAGCAGCCAAAGGGACTCCGGGGAGCTGTTTTTT.

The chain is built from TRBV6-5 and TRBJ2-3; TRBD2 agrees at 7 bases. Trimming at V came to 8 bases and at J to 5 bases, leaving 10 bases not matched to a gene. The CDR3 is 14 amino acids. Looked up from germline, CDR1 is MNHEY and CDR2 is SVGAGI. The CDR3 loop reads CASRPLGGLDTQYF. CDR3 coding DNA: TGTGCCAGCCGTCCTCTGGGGGGGTTAGATACGCAGTATTTT.

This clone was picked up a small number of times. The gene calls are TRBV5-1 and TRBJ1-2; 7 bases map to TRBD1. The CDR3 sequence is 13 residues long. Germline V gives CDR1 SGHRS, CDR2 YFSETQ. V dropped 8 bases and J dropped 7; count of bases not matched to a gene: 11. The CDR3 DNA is TGCGCCAGTTCCTCAGGGGGTGAGGGTGGCTACACCTTC. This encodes CASSSGGEGGYTF.

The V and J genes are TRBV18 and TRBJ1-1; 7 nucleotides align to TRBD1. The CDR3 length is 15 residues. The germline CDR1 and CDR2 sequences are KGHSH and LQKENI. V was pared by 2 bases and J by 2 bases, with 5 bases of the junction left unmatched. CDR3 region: CASSPGRQGNTEAFF. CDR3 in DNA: TGTGCCAGCTCACCAGGTCGACAGGGAAACACTGAAGCTTTCTTT.

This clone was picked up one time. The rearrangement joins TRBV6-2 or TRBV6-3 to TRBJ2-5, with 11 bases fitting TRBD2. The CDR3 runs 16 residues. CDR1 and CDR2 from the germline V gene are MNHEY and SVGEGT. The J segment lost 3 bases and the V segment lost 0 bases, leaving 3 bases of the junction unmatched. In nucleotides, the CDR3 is TGTGCCAGCAGTTACTCGGTGACTAGCGGGGAAGAGACCCAGTACTTC. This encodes CASSYSVTSGEETQYF.